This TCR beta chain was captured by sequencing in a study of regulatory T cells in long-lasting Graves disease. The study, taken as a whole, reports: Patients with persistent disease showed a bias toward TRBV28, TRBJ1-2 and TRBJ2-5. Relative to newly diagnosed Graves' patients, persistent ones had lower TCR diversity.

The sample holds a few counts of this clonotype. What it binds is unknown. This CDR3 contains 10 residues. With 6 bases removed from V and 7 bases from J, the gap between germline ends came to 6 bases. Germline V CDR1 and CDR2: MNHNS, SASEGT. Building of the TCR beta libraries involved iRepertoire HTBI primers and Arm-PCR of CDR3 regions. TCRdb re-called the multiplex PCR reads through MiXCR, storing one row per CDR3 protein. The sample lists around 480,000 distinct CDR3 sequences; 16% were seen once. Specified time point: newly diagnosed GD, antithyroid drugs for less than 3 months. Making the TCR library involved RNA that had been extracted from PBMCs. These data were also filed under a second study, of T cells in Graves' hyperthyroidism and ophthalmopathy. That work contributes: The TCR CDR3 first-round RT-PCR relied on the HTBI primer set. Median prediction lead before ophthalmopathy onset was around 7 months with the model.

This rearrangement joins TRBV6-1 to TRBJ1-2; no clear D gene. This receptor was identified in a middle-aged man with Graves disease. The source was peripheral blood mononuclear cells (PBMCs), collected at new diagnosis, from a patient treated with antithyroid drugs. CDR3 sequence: CASSDLGYTF. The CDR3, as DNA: TGTGCCAGCAGCGACCTTGGCTACACCTTC.